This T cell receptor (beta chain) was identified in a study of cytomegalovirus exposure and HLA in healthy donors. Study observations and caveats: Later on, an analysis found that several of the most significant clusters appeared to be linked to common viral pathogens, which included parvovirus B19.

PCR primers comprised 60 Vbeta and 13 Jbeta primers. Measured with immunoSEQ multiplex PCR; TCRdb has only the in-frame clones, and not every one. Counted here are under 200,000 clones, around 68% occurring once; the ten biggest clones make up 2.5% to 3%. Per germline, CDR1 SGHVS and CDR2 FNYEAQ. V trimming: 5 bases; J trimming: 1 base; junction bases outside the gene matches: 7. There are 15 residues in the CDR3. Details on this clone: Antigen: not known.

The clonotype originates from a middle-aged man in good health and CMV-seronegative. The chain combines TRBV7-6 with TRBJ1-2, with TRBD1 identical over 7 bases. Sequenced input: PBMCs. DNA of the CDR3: TGTGCCAGCAGCCCCGCGACAGGGCATAACTATGGCTACACCTTC. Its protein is CASSPATGHNYGYTF.